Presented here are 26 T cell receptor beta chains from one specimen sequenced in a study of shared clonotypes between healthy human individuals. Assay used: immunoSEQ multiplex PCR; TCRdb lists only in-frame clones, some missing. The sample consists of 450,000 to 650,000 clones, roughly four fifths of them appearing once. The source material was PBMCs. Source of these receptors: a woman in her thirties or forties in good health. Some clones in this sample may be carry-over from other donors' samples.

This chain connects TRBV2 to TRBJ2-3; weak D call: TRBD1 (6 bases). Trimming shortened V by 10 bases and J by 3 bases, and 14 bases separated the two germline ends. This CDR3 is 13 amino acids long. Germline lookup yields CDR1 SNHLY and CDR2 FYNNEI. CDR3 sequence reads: CAIIQGRTDTQYF. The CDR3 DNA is TGTGCCATAATACAGGGACGGACAGATACGCAGTATTTT. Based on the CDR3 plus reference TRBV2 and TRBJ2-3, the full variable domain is EPEVTQTPSHQVTQMGQEVILRCVPISNHLYFYWYRQILGQKVEFLVSFYNNEISEKSEIFDDQFSVERPDGSNFTLKIRSTKLEDSAMYFCAIIQGRTDTQYFGPGTRLTVL.

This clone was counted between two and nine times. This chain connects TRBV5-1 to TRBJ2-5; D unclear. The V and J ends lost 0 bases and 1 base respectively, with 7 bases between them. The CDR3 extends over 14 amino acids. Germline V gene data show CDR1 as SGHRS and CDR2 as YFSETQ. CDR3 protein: CASSLALIQETQYF. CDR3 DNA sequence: TGCGCCAGCAGCTTGGCCCTAATCCAAGAGACCCAGTACTTC.

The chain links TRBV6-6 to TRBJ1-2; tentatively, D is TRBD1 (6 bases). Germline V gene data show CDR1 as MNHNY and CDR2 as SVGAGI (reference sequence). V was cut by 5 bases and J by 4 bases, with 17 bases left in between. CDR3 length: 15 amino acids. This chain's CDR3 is CASSQQDRVRYGYTF. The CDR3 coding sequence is TGTGCCAGCAGTCAACAGGACAGAGTTCGCTATGGCTACACCTTC.

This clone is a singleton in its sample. CDR3 DNA: TGTGCCAGCAGTGAAGCCTGGGGGGGCGATTCCCGATACGAGCAGTACTTC. Its translation: CASSEAWGGDSRYEQYF. The V call is TRBV6-1, the J call TRBJ2-7, with a possible D match to TRBD2 (7 bases). Germline lookup yields CDR1 MNHNS and CDR2 SASEGT. This CDR3 region has 17 residues. V was clipped by 0 bases and J by 4 bases, with 19 bases between them.

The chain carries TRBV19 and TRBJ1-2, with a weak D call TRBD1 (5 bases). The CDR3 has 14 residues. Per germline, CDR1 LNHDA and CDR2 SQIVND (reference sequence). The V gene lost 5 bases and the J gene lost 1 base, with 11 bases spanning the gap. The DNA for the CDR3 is TGTGCCAGTAGTCTCCAGGGTCATAACTATGGCTACACCTTC. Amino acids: CASSLQGHNYGYTF.

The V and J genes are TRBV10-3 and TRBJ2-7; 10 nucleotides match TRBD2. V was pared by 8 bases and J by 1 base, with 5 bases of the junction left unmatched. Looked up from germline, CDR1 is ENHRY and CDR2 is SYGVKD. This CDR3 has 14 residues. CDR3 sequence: CAIGPSGSSYEQYF. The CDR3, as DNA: TGTGCCATCGGTCCTAGCGGGAGTTCCTACGAGCAGTACTTC.

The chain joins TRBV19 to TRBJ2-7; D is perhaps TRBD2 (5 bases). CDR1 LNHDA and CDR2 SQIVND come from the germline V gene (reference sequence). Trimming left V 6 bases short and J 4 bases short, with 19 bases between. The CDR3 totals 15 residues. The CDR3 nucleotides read TGTGCCAGTAGATCAGTGGCGGACTCTAAGTACGAGCAGTACTTC. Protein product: CASRSVADSKYEQYF.

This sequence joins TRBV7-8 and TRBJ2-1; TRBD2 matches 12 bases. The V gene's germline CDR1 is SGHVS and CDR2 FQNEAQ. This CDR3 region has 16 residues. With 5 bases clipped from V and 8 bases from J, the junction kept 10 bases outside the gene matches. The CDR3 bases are TGTGCCAGCAGCCCCCCGACTAGCGGGAGAGTTTATGAGCAGTTCTTC. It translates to CASSPPTSGRVYEQFF.

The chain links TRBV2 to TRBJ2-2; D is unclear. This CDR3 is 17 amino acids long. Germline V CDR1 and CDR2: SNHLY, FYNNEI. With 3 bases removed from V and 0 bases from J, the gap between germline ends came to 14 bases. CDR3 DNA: TGTGCCAGCAGTGAGTACGGGTCCCGTTCGAACACCGGGGAGCTGTTTTTT. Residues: CASSEYGSRSNTGELFF.

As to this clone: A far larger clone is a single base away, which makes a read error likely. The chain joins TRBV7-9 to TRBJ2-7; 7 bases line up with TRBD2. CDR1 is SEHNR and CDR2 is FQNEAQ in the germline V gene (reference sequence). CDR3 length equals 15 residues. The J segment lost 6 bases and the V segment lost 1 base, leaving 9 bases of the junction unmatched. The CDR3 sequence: CASSLGGGPFGEQYF. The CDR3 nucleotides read TGTGCCAGCAGCTTAGGCGGGGGACCGTTCGGCGAGCAGTACTTC.

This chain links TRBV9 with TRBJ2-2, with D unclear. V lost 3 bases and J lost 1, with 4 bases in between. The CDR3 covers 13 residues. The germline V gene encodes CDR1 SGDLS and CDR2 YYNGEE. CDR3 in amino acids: CASSDWNTGELFF. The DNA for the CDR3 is TGTGCCAGCAGCGATTGGAACACCGGGGAGCTGTTTTTT.

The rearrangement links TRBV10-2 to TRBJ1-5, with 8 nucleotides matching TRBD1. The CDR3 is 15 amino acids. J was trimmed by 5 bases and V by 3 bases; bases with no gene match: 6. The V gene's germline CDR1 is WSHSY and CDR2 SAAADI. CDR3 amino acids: CASSDYRGVYQPQHF. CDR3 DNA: TGCGCCAGCAGTGATTACAGGGGGGTCTATCAGCCCCAGCATTTT.

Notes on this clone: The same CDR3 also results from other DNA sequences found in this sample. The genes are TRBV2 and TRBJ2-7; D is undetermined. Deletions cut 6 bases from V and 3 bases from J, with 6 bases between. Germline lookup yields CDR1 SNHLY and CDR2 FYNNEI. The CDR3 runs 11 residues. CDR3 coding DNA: TGTGCCAGCAGCGATAACTACGAGCAGTACTTC. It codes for CASSDNYEQYF.

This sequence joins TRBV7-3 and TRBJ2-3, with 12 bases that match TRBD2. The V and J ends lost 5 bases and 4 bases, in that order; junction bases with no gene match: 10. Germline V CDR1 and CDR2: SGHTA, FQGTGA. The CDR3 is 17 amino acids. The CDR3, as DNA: TGTGCCAGCAGCCCCCCGACTAGCGGGAGAGCCCCAGATACGCAGTATTTT. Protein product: CASSPPTSGRAPDTQYF.

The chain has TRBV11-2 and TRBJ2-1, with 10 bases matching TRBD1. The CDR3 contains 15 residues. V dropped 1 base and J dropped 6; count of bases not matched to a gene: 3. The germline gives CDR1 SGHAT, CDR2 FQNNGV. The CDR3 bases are TGTGCCAGCAGCTTAGGGAGGACAGGGGGCAATGAGCAGTTCTTC. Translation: CASSLGRTGGNEQFF.

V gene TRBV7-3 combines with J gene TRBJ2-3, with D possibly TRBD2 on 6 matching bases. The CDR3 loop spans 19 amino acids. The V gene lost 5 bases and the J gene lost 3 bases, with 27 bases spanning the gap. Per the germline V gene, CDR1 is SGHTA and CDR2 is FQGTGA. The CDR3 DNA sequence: TGTGCCAGCAGCGAGGCCCCTGGTTTGGGTGGCGGGACGACAGATACGCAGTATTTT. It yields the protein CASSEAPGLGGGTTDTQYF.

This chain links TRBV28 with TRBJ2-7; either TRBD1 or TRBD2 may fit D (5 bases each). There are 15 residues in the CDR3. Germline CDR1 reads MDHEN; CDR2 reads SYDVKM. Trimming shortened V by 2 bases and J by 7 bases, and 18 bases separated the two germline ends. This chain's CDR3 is CASSLRGPVRVEQYF. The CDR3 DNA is TGTGCCAGCAGTTTAAGGGGACCCGTCCGGGTTGAGCAGTACTTC.

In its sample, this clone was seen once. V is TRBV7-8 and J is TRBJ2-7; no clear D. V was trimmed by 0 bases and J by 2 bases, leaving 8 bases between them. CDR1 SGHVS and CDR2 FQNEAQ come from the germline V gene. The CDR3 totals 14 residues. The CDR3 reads CASSLAQNPYEQYF. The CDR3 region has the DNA TGTGCCAGCAGCTTAGCACAGAACCCCTACGAGCAGTACTTC.

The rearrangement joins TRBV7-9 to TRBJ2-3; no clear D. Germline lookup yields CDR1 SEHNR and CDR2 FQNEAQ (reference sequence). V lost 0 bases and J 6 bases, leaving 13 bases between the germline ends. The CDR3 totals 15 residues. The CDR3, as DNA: TGTGCCAGCAGCTTAGCAAGCACCCAAACTGATACGCAGTATTTT. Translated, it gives CASSLASTQTDTQYF. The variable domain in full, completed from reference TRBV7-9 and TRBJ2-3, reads DTGVSQNPRHKITKRGQNVTFRCDPISEHNRLYWYRQTLGQGPEFLTYFQNEAQLEKSRLLSDRFSAERPKGSFSTLEIQRTEQGDSAMYLCASSLASTQTDTQYFGPGTRLTVL.

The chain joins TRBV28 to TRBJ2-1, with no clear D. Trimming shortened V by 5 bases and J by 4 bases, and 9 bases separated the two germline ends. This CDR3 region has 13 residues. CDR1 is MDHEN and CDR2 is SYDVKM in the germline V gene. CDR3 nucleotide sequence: TGTGCCAGCAGTAGCACCGCATACAATGAGCAGTTCTTC. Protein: CASSSTAYNEQFF.

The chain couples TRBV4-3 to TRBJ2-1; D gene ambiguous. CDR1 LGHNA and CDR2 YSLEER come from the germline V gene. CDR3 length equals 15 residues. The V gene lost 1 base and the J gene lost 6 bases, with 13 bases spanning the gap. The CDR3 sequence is CASSQGSGFGNEQFF. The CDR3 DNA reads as TGCGCCAGCAGCCAAGGGAGTGGGTTCGGCAATGAGCAGTTCTTC.

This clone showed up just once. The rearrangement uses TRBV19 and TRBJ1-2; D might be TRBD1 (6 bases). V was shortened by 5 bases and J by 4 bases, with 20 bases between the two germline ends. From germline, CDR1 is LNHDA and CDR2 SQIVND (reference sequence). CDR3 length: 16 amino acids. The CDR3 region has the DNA TGTGCCAGTAGTCCCCAGGCAGGGGCCGAACTCTATGGCTACACCTTC. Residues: CASSPQAGAELYGYTF.

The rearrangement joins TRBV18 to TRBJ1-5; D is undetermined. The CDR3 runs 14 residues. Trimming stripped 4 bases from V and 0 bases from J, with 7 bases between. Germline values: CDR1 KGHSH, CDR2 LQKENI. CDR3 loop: CASSQGVSNQPQHF. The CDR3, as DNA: TGTGCCAGCTCACAGGGAGTTAGCAATCAGCCCCAGCATTTT.

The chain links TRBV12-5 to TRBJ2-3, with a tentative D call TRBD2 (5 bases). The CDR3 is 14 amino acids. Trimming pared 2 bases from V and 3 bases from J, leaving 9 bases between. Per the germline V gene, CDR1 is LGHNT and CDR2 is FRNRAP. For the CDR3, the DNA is TGTGCTAGTGGTTTGAACCGACTAACAGATACGCAGTATTTT. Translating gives CASGLNRLTDTQYF.

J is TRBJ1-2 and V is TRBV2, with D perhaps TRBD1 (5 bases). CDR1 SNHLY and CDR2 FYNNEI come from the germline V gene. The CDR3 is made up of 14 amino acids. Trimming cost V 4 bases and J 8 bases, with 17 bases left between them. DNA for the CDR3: TGTGCCAGCAGTGCCTCCGGGACCATGGGGGGCTACACCTTC. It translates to CASSASGTMGGYTF. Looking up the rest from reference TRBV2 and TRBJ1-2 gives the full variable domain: EPEVTQTPSHQVTQMGQEVILRCVPISNHLYFYWYRQILGQKVEFLVSFYNNEISEKSEIFDDQFSVERPDGSNFTLKIRSTKLEDSAMYFCASSASGTMGGYTFGSGTRLTVV.

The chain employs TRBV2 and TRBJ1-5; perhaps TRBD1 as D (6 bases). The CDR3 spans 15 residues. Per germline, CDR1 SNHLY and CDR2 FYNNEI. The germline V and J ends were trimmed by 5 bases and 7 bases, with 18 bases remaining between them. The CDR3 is CASSPGGRGEQPQHF. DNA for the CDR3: TGTGCCAGCAGTCCCGGGGGCAGGGGTGAACAGCCCCAGCATTTT.